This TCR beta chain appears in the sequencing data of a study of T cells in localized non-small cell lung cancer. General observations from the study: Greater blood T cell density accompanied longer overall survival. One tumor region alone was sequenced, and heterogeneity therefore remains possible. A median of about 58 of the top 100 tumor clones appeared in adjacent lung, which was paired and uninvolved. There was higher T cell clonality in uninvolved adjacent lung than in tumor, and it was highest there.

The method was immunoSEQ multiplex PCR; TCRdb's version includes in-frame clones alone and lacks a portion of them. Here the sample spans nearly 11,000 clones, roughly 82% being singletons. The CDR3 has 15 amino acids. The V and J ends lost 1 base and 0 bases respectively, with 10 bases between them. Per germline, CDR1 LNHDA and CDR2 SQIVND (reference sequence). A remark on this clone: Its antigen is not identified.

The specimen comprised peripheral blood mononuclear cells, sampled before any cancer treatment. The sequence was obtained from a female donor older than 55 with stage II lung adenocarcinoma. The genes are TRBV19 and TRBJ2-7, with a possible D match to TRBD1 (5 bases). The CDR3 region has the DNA TGTGCCAGTAGTATAGGGTGGGGCAGCTCCTACGAGCAGTACTTC. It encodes CASSIGWGSSYEQYF. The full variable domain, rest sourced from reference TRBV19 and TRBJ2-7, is DGGITQSPKYLFRKEGQNVTLSCEQNLNHDAMYWYRQDPGQGLRLIYYSQIVNDFQKGDIAEGYSVSREKKESFPLTVTSAQKNPTAFYLCASSIGWGSSYEQYFGPGTRLTVT.